This T cell receptor (beta chain) was sequenced for a study of T cells in Graves' hyperthyroidism and ophthalmopathy. Regions amplified from RNA transcripts were the TCR beta CDR3 regions. The TCR CDR3 first-round RT-PCR relied on the HTBI primer set. TCRdb called the multiplex PCR reads again in MiXCR, with one record for every CDR3 protein. The table has approximately 530,000 distinct CDR3 sequences, just under 20% seen once. The CDR3 extends over 15 amino acids. Per germline, CDR1 SGHTA and CDR2 FQGNSA. V lost 1 base and J lost 10, with 18 bases in between. The table lists this clonotype with many counts. The antigen remains unidentified. Study-level points and caveats: Through a model of 13 V-J features, ophthalmopathy was separated from stable hyperthyroidism.

Ophthalmopathy patients all had a Clinical Activity Score of at least 3, a NOSPECS grade of at least 4 and disease under 3 months old. The source of the PBMCs was 8 to 10 ml of fresh peripheral blood. The chain links TRBV7-2 to TRBJ2-3; perhaps TRBD2 as D (5 bases). This TCR derives from a man aged 35 to 55 with Graves' ophthalmopathy. Material for sequencing was blood. CDR3 in amino acids: CASSLDVWEPPAQYF. The CDR3 nucleotides read TGTGCCAGCAGCTTAGATGTGTGGGAGCCCCCGGCGCAGTATTTT.